This entry concerns a single T cell receptor beta chain. The CDR3 runs 14 residues. Germline V gene data show CDR1 as LNHDA and CDR2 as SQIVND (reference sequence). V trimming: 6 bases; J trimming: 2 bases; junction bases outside the gene matches: 4. Using immunoSEQ multiplex PCR, the repertoire was profiled, and TCRdb retains in-frame clones only, with some absent. Here the sample spans 100,000 or so clones, around 89% being singletons. The data stem from a study of control samples from healthy donors and cancer patients. This TCR derives from a man aged 25-45 years in good health. This chain joins TRBV19 and TRBJ2-7, with 10 bases lining up with TRBD2. Sequenced sample: blood. CDR3 sequence reads: CASSGLAAPYEQYF. CDR3 in DNA: TGTGCCAGTAGCGGACTAGCGGCCCCCTACGAGCAGTACTTC.